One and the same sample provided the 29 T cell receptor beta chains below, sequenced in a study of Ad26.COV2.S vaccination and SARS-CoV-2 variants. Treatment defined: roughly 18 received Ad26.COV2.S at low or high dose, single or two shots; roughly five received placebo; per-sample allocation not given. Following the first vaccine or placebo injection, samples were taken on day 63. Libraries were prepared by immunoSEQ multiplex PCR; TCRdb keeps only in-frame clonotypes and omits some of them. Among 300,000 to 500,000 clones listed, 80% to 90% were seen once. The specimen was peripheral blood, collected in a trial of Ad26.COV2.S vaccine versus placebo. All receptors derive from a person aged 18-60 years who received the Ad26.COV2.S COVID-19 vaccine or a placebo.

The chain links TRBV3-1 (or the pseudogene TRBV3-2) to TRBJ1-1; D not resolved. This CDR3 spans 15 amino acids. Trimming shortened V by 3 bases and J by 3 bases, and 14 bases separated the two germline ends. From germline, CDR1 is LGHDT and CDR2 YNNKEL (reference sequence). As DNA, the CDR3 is TGTGCCAGCAGCCACCCTAGTTTGGAGCACACTGAAGCTTTCTTT. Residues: CASSHPSLEHTEAFF.

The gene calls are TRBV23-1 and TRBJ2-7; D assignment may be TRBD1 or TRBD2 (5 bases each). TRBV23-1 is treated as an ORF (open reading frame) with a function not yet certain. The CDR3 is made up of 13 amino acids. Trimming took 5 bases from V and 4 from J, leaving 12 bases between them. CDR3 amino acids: CASSDGGGYEQYF. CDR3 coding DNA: TGCGCCAGCAGTGACGGTGGGGGTTACGAGCAGTACTTC.

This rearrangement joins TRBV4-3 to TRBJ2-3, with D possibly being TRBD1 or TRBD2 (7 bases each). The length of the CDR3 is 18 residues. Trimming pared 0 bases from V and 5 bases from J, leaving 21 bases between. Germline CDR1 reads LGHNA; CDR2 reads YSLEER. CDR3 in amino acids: CASSQDIGTTGAIDTQYF. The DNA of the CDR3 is TGCGCCAGCAGCCAAGATATTGGGACTACAGGGGCAATAGATACGCAGTATTTT.

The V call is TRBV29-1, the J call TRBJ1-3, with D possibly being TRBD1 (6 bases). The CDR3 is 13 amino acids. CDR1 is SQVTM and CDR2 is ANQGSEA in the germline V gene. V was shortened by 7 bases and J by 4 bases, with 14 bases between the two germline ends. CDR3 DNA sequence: TGCAGCGCAGGGGAGGGGAAAGGAAACACCATATATTTT. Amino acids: CSAGEGKGNTIYF.

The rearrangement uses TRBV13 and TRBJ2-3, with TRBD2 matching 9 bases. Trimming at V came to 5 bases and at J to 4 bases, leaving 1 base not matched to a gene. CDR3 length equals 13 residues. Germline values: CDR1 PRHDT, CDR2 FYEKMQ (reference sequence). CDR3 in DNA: TGTGCCAGCAGCCGGACTAGCGCAGATACGCAGTATTTT. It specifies CASSRTSADTQYF.

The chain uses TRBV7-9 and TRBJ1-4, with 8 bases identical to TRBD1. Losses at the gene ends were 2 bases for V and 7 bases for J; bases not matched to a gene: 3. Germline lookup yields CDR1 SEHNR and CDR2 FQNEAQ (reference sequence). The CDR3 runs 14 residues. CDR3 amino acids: CASSLRQGAEKLFF. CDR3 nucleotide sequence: TGTGCCAGCAGCTTACGGCAGGGGGCTGAAAAACTGTTTTTT.

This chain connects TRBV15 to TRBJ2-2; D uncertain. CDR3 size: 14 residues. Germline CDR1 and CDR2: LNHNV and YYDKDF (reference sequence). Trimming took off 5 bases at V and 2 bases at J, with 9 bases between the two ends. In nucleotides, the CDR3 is TGTGCCACCAGCCTTAAAAGAAACACCGGGGAGCTGTTTTTT. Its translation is CATSLKRNTGELFF.

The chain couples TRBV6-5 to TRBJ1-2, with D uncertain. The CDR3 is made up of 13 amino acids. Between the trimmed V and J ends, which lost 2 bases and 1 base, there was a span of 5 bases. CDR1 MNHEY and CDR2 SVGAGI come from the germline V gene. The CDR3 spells CASSYESNYGYTF. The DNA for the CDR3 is TGTGCCAGCAGTTACGAGAGTAACTATGGCTACACCTTC.

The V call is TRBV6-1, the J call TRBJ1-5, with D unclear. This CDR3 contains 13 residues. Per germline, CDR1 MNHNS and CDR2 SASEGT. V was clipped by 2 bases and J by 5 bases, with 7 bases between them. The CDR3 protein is CASSESRDQPQHF. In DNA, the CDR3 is TGTGCCAGCAGTGAAAGTCGCGATCAGCCCCAGCATTTT.

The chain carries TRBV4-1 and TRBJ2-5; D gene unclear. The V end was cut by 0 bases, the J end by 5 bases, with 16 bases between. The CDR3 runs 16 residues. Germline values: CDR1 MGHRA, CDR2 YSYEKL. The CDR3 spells CASSQDYEGSRETQYF. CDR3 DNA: TGCGCCAGCAGCCAAGATTACGAAGGGTCCAGGGAGACCCAGTACTTC.

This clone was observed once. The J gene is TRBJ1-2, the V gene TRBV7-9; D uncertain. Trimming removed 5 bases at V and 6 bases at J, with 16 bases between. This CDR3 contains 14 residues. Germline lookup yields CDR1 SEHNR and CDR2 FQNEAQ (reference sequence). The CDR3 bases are TGTGCCAGCAGCCCCTCCGGAGGAGAGGATGGCTACACCTTC. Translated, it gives CASSPSGGEDGYTF.

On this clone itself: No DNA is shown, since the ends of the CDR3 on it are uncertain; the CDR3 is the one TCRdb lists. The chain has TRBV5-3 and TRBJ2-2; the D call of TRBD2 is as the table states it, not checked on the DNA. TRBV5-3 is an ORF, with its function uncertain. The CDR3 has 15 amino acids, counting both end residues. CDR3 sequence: CASDYPCRGPGELFF.

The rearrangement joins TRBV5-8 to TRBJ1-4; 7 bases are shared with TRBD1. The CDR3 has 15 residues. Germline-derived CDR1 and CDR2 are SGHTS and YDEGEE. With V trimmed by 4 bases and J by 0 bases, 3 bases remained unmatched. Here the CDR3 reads CASSTGQSTNEKLFF. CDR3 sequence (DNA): TGTGCCAGCAGCACGGGACAGTCAACTAATGAAAAACTGTTTTTT.

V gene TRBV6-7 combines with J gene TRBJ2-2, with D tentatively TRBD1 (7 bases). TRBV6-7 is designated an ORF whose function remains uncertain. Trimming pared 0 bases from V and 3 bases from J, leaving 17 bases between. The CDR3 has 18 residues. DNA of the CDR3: TGTGCCAGCAGTTACTCGAGTGAACCAGGGGGGTACACCGGGGAGCTGTTTTTT. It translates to CASSYSSEPGGYTGELFF.

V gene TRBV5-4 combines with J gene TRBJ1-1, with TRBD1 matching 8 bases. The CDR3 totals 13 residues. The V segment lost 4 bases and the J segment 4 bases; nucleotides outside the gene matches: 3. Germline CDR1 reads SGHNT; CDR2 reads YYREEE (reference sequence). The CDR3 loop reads CASSPTGVTEAFF. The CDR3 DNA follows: TGTGCCAGCAGCCCGACAGGGGTCACTGAAGCTTTCTTT. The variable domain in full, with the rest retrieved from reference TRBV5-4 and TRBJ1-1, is ETGVTQSPTHLIKTRGQQVTLRCSSQSGHNTVSWYQQALGQGPQFIFQYYREEENGRGNFPPRFSGLQFPNYSSELNVNALELDDSALYLCASSPTGVTEAFFGQGTRLTVV.

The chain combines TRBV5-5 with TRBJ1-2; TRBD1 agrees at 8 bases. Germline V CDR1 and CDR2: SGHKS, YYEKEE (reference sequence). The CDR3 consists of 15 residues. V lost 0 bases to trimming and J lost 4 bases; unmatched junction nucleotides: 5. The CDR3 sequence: CASSLAGTGPYGYTF. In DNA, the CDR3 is TGTGCCAGCAGCTTGGCCGGGACAGGACCCTATGGCTACACCTTC.

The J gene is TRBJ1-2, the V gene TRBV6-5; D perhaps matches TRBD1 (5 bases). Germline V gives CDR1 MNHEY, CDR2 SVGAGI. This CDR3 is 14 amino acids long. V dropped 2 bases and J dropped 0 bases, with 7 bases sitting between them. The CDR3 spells CASSYRGTNYGYTF. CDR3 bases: TGTGCCAGCAGTTACAGGGGTACTAACTATGGCTACACCTTC.

The CDR3 region has the DNA TGCAGCGTTGAATGGGGGGGCTCCTACAATGAGCAGTTCTTC. This gives the protein CSVEWGGSYNEQFF. The genes are TRBV29-1 and TRBJ2-1; 7 bases are shared with TRBD2. This CDR3 spans 14 amino acids. Germline trimming cut 2 bases from V and 0 bases from J; bases unmatched to any gene: 1. The germline V gene encodes CDR1 SQVTM and CDR2 ANQGSEA.

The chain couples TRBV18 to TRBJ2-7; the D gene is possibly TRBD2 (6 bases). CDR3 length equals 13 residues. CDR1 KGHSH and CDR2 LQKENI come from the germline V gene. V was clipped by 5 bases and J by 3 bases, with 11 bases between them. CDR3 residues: CASSVAGNYEQYF. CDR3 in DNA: TGTGCCAGCTCAGTGGCGGGGAACTACGAGCAGTACTTC.

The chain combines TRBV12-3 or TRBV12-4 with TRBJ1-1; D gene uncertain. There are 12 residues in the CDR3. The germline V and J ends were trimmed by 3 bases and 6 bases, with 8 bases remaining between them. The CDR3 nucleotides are TGTGCCAGCAGTTTTGGGAGGTCTGAAGCTTTCTTT. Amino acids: CASSFGRSEAFF.

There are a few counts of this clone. This CDR3 reads CASRRGTPGDTQYF. CDR3 bases: TGTGCCAGTAGGCGGGGGACCCCCGGAGATACGCAGTATTTT. The V and J genes are TRBV19 and TRBJ2-3, with 7 bases lining up with TRBD2. Looked up from germline, CDR1 is LNHDA and CDR2 is SQIVND (reference sequence). The CDR3 consists of 14 residues. The V and J ends lost 6 bases and 5 bases, in that order; junction bases with no gene match: 8.

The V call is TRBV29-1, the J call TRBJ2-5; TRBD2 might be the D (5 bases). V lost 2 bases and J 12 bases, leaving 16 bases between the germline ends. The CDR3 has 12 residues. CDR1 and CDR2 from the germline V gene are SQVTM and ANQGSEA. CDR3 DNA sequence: TGCAGCGTTGAACCCCGGACGGCCGGGAAGTACTTC. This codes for CSVEPRTAGKYF.

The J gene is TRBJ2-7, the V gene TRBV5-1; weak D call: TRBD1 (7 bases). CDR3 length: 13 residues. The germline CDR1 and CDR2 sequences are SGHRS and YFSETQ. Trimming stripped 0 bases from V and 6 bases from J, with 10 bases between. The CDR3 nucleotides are TGCGCCAGCAGCTTGGACCAGGGGGGCGAGCAGTACTTC. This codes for CASSLDQGGEQYF.

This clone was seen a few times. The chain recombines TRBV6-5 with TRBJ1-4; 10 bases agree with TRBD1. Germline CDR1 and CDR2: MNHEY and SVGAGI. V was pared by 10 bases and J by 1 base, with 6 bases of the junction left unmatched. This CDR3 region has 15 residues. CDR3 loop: CATRQGAGTNEKLFF. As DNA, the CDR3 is TGTGCCACCCGACAGGGGGCCGGAACTAATGAAAAACTGTTTTTT.

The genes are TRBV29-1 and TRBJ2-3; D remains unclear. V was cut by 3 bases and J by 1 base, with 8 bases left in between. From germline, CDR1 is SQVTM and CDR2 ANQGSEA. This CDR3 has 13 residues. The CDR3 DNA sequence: TGCAGCGTTGATTGGGCTGGCACAGATACGCAGTATTTT. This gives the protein CSVDWAGTDTQYF.

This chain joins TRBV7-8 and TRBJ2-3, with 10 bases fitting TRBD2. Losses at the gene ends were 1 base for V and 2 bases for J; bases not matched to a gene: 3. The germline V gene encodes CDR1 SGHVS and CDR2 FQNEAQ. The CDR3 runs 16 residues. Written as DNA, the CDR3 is TGTGCCAGCAGCTTAGTAGCGGGGGGTTCCACAGATACGCAGTATTTT. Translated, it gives CASSLVAGGSTDTQYF.

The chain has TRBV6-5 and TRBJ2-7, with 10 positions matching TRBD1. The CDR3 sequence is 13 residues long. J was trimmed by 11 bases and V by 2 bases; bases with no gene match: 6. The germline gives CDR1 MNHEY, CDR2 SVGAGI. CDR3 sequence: CASSYGTTGGEYF. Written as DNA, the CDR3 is TGTGCCAGCAGTTACGGGACGACAGGGGGCGAGTACTTC.

CDR3 sequence: CASSFGQFDTQYF. DNA for the CDR3: TGTGCCAGCAGCTTCGGACAGTTCGATACGCAGTATTTT. The gene calls are TRBV7-8 and TRBJ2-3; tentative D call: TRBD1 (6 bases). Germline V lookup: CDR1 SGHVS, CDR2 FQNEAQ. The CDR3 sequence is 13 residues long. With 3 bases removed from V and 6 bases from J, the gap between germline ends came to 10 bases.

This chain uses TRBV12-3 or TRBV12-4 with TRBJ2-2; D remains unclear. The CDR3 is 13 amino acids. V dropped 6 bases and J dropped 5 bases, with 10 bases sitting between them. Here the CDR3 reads CASSMDRTGELFF. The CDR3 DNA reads TGTGCCAGCAGCATGGATAGGACCGGGGAGCTGTTTTTT.